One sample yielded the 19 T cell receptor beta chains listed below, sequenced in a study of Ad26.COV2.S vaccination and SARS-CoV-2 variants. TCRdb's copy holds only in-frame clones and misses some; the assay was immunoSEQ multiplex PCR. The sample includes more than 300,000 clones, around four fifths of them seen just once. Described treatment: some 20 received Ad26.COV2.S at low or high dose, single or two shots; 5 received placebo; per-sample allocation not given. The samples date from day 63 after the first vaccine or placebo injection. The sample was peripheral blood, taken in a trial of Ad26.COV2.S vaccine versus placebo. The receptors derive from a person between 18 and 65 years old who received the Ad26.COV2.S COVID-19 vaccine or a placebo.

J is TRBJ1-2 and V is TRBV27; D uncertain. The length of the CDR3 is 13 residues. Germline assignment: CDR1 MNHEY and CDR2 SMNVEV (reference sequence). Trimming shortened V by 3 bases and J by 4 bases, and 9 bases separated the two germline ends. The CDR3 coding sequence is TGTGCCAGCAGTTTGGAGGGTTCCTATGGCTACACCTTC. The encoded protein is CASSLEGSYGYTF.

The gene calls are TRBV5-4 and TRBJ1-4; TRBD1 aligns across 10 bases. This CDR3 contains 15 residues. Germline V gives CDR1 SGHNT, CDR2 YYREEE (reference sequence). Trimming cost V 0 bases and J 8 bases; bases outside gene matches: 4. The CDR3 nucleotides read TGTGCCAGCAGCTTGGAAGGGACAGGGGTAGAAAAACTGTTTTTT. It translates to CASSLEGTGVEKLFF.

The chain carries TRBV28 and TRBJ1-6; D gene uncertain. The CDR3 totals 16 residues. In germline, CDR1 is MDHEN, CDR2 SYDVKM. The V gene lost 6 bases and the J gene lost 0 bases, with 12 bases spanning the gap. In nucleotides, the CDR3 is TGTGCCAGCAGATTGGACGGTAGCTCCTATAATTCACCCCTCCACTTT. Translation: CASRLDGSSYNSPLHF.

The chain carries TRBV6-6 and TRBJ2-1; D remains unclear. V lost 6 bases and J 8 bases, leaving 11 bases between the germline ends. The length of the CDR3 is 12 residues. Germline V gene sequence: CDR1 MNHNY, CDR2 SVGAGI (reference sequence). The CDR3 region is CASSPSNYEQFF. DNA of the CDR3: TGTGCCAGCAGCCCCTCTAATTATGAGCAGTTCTTC.

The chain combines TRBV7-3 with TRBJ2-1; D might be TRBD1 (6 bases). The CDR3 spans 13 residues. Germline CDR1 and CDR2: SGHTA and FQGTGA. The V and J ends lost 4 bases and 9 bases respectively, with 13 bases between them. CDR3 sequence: CASSSTGPGEQFF. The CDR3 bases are TGTGCCAGCAGCTCAACAGGGCCGGGTGAGCAGTTCTTC.

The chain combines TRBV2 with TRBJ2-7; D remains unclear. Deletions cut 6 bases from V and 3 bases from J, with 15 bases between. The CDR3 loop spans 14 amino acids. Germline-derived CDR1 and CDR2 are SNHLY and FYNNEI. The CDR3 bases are TGTGCCAGCAGCCGGATATTAACCCTCTACGAGCAGTACTTC. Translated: CASSRILTLYEQYF.

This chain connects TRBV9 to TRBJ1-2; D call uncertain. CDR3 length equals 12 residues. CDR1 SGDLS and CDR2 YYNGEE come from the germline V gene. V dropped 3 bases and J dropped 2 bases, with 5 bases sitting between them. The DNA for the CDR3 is TGTGCCAGCAGCGATACCAACTATGGCTACACCTTC. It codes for CASSDTNYGYTF.

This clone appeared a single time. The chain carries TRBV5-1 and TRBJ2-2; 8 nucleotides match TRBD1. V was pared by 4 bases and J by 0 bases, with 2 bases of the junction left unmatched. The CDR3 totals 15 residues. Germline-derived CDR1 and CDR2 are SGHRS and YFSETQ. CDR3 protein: CASSPGQANTGELFF. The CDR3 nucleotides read TGCGCCAGCAGCCCGGGACAGGCGAACACCGGGGAGCTGTTTTTT.

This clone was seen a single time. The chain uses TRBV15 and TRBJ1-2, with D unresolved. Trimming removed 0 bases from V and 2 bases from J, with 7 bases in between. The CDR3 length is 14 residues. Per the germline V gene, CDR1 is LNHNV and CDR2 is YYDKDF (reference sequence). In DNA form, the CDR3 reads TGTGCCACCAGCAGAGAATGGCAGAACTATGGCTACACCTTC. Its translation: CATSREWQNYGYTF.

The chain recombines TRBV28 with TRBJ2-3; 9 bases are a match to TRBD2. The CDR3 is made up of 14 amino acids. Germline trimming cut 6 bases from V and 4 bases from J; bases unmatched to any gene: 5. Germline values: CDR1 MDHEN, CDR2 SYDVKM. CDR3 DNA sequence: TGTGCCAGCAGGCGGGGGGGCAGGGCAGATACGCAGTATTTT. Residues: CASRRGGRADTQYF.

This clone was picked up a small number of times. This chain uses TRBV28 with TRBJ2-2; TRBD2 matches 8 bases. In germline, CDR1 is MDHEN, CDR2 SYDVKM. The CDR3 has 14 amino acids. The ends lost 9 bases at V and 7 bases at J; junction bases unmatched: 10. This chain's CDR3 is CASASGGTGGELFF. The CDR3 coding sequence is TGTGCCAGTGCCAGCGGGGGAACTGGCGGGGAGCTGTTTTTT.

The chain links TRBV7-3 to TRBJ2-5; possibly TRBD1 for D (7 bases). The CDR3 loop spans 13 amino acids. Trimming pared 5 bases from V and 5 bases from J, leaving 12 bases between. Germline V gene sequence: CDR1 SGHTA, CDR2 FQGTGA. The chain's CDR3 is CASSVQGRETQYF. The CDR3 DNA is TGTGCCAGCAGCGTACAGGGGAGGGAGACCCAGTACTTC.

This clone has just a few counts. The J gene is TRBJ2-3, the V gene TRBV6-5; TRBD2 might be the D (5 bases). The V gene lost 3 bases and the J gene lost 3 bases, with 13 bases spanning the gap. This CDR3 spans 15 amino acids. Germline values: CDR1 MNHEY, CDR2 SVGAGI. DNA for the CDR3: TGTGCCAGCAGTTATGAGGGTCTAGGGACAGATACGCAGTATTTT. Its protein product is CASSYEGLGTDTQYF.

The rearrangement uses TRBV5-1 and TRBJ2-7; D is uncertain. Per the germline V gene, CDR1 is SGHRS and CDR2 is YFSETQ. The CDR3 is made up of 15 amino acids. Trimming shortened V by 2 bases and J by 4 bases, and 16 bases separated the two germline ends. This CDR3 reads CASSFRAPGPYEQYF. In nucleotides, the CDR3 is TGCGCCAGCAGCTTCCGGGCCCCTGGGCCATACGAGCAGTACTTC. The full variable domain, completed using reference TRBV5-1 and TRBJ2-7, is KAGVTQTPRYLIKTRGQQVTLSCSPISGHRSVSWYQQTPGQGLQFLFEYFSETQRNKGNFPGRFSGRQFSNSRSEMNVSTLELGDSALYLCASSFRAPGPYEQYFGPGTRLTVT.

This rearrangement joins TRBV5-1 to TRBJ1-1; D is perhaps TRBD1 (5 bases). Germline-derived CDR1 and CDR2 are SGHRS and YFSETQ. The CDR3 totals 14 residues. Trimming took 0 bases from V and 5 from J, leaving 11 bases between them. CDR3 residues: CASSLVQGGTEAFF. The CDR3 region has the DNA TGCGCCAGCAGCTTGGTTCAGGGAGGAACTGAAGCTTTCTTT.

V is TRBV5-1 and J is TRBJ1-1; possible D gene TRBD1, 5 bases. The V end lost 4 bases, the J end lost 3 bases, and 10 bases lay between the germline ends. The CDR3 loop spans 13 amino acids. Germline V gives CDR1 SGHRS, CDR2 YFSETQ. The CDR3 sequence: CASSPTGDTEAFF. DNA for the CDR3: TGCGCCAGCAGCCCTACGGGGGACACTGAAGCTTTCTTT.

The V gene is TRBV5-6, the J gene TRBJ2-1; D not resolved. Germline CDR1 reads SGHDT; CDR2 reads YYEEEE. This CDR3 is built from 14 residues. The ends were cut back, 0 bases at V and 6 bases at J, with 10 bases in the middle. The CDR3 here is CASSLAKGSNEQFF. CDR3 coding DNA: TGTGCCAGCAGCTTGGCCAAGGGTAGCAATGAGCAGTTCTTC.

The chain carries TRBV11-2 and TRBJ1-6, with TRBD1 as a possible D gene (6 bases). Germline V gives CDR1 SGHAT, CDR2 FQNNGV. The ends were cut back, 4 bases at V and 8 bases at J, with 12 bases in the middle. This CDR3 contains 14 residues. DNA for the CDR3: TGTGCCAGCAGCTCTACAGGGAGGTATTCACCCCTCCACTTT. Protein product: CASSSTGRYSPLHF.

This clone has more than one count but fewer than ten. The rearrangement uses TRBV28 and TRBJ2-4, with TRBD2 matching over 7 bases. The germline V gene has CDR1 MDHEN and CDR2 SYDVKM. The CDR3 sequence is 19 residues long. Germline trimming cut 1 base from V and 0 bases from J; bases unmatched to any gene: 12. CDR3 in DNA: TGTGCCAGCAGTTTATTAACCTTAGCGGGCCCCCTAGCCAAAAACATTCAGTACTTC. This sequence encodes CASSLLTLAGPLAKNIQYF.